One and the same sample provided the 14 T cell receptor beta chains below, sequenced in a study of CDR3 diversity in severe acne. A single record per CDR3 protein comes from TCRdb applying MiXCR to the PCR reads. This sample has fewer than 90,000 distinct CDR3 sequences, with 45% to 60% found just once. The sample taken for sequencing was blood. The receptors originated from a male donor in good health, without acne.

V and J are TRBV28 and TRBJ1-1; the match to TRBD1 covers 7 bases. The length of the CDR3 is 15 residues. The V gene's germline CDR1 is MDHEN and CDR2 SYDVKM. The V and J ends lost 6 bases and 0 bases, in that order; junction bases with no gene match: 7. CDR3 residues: CASSHGTVVNTEAFF. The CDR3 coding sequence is TGTGCCAGCAGCCACGGGACAGTGGTGAACACTGAAGCTTTCTTT.

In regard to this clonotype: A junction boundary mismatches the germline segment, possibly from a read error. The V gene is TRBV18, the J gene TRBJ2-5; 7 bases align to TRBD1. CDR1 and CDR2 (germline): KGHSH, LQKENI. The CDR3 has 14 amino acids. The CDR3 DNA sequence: TGTGCCAGCTCACTTGGACAGGAACAAGAGGCCCAGTACTTC. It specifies CASSLGQEQEAQYF.

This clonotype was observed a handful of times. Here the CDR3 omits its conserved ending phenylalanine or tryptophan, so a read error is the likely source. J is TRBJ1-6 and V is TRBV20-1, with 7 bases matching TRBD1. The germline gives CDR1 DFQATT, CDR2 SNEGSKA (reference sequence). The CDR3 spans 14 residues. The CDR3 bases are TGCAGTGCTAGCCAGACAGGGAAGGATTCGCCCCTCCACTCT. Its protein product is CSASQTGKDSPLHS.

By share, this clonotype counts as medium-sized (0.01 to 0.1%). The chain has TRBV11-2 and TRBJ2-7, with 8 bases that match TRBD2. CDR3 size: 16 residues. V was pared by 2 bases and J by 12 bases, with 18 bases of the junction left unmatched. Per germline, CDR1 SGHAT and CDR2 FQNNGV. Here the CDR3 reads CASSLTDGGATLFLYF. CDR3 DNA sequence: TGTGCCAGCAGCTTAACGGACGGGGGGGCCACCCTGTTTCTGTACTTC.

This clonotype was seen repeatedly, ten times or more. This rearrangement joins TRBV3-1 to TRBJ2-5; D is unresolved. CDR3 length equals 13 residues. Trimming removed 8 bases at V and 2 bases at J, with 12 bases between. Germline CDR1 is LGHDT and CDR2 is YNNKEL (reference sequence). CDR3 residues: CASGETFQETQYF. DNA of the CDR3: TGTGCCAGCGGCGAGACATTTCAAGAGACCCAGTACTTC.

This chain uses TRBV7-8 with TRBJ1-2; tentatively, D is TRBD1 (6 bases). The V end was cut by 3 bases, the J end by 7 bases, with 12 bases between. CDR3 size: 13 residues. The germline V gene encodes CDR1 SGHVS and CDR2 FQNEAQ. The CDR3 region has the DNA TGTGCCAGCAGCTTCCAGGGGCAGGGTGGCTACACCTTC. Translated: CASSFQGQGGYTF.

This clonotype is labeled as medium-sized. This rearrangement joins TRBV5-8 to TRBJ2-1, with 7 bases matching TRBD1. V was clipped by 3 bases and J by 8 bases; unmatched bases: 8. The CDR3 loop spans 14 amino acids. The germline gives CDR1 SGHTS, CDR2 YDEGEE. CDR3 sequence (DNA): TGTGCCAGCAGCTCCCCTACAGGGGAACATGAGCAGTTCTTC. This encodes CASSSPTGEHEQFF. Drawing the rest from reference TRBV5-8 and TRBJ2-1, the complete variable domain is EAGVTQSPTHLIKTRGQQATLRCSPISGHTSVYWYQQALGLGLQFLLWYDEGEERNRGNFPPRFSGRQFPNYSSELNVNALELEDSALYLCASSSPTGEHEQFFGPGTRLTVL.

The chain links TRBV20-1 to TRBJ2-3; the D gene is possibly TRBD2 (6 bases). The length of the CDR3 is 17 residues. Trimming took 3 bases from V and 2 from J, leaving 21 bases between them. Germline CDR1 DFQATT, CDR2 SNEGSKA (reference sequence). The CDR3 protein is CSASVDYEQFFTDTQYF. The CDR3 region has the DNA TGCAGTGCTAGCGTGGACTACGAGCAGTTCTTCACAGATACGCAGTATTTT.

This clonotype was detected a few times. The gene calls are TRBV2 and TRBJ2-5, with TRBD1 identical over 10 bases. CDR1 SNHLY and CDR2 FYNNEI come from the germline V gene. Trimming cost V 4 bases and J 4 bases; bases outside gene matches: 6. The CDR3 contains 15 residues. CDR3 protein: CASSGGTGASETQYF. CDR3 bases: TGTGCCAGCAGTGGCGGGACAGGGGCATCAGAGACCCAGTACTTC.

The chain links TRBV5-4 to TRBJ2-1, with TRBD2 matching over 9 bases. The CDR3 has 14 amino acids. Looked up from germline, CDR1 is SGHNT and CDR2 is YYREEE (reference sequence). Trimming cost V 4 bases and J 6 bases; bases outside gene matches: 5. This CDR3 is CASSGGREGNEQFF. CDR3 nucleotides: TGTGCCAGCAGCGGGGGGCGGGAGGGCAATGAGCAGTTCTTC.

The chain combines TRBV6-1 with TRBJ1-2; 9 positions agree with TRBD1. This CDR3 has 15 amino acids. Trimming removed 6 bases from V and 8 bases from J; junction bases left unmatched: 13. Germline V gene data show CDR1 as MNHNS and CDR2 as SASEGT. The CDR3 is CASRVQQGAGSGYTF. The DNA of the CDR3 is TGTGCCAGCAGAGTCCAACAGGGGGCCGGGAGCGGCTACACCTTC.

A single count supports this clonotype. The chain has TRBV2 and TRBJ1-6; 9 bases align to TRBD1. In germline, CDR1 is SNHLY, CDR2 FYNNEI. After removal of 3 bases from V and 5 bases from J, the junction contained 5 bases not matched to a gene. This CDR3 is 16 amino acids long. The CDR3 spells CASSEIGTGNNSPLHF. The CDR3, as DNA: TGTGCCAGCAGTGAGATCGGGACAGGGAATAATTCACCCCTCCACTTT.

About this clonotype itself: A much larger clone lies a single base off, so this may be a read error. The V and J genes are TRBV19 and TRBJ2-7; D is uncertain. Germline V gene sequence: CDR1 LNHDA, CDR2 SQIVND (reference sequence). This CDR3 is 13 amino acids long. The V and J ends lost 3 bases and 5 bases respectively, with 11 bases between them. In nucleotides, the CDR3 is TGTGCCAGTAGTATGGATGCGGCCAACGAGCAGTACTTC. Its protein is CASSMDAANEQYF. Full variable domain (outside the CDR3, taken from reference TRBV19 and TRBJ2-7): DGGITQSPKYLFRKEGQNVTLSCEQNLNHDAMYWYRQDPGQGLRLIYYSQIVNDFQKGDIAEGYSVSREKKESFPLTVTSAQKNPTAFYLCASSMDAANEQYFGPGTRLTVT.

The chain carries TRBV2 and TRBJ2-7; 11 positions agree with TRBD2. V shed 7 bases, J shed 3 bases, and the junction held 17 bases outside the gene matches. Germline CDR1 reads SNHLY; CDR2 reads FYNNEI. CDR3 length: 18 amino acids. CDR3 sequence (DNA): TGTGCCAGCACCCTTTTCCCCCCTCTAGCGGGAGGATACTACGAGCAGTACTTC. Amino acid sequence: CASTLFPPLAGGYYEQYF.